These 32 T cell receptor beta chains came from one sample sequenced in a study of blood T cell repertoires in COVID-19. Assay used: immunoSEQ multiplex PCR; TCRdb lists only in-frame clones, some missing. The sample gives nearly 100,000 clones, around 88% of which show up once; roughly 1.7% is in the top ten. The sequencing input was peripheral blood. The receptor source for this set is a man older than 75 with acute or convalescent COVID-19.

In its sample, this clone was seen once. The chain couples TRBV4-2 to TRBJ2-1; 9 positions agree with TRBD2. Trimming at V came to 1 base and at J to 5 bases, leaving 6 bases not matched to a gene. This CDR3 has 16 amino acids. Germline CDR1 is LGHNA and CDR2 is YNFKEQ. The CDR3 here is CASSQVLAGANNEQFF. DNA of the CDR3: TGTGCCAGCAGCCAAGTCTTAGCGGGAGCTAACAATGAGCAGTTCTTC.

The V gene is TRBV3-1 (or the pseudogene TRBV3-2), the J gene TRBJ2-5; 8 positions agree with TRBD2. V was pared by 5 bases and J by 0 bases, with 5 bases of the junction left unmatched. Germline V CDR1 and CDR2: LGHDT, YNNKEL (reference sequence). The CDR3 is 15 amino acids. DNA for the CDR3: TGTGCCAGCAGCTCCCGGACTAGCCACCAAGAGACCCAGTACTTC. Protein product: CASSSRTSHQETQYF.

This clone was seen a handful of times. This chain's CDR3 is CASSSGRNTEAFF. The CDR3 DNA follows: TGTGCCAGCAGCTCCGGGAGGAACACTGAAGCTTTCTTT. The chain combines TRBV9 with TRBJ1-1; D is undetermined. The V gene lost 4 bases and the J gene lost 1 base, with 8 bases spanning the gap. CDR3 length: 13 residues. The germline V gene encodes CDR1 SGDLS and CDR2 YYNGEE.

This clone was observed a handful of times. The chain links TRBV5-1 to TRBJ2-1; tentatively, D is TRBD1 (6 bases). Per germline, CDR1 SGHRS and CDR2 YFSETQ. The CDR3 loop spans 14 amino acids. V was shortened by 0 bases and J by 5 bases, with 9 bases between the two germline ends. CDR3 DNA: TGCGCCAGCAGCTTGGCACAGGGTAACAATGAGCAGTTCTTC. Protein: CASSLAQGNNEQFF.

This sequence joins TRBV20-1 and TRBJ1-1; D gene uncertain. CDR3 length: 11 amino acids. Trimming took 6 bases from V and 7 from J, leaving 12 bases between them. Germline V gene lookup returns CDR1 DFQATT and CDR2 SNEGSKA (reference sequence). CDR3 sequence: CSAPPGIEAFF. The CDR3 DNA reads TGCAGTGCCCCACCGGGGATTGAAGCTTTCTTT.

The chain joins TRBV2 to TRBJ1-1; D is undetermined. This CDR3 is 13 amino acids long. Germline values: CDR1 SNHLY, CDR2 FYNNEI. Deletions cut 6 bases from V and 10 bases from J, with 18 bases between. The CDR3 coding sequence is TGTGCCAGCAGCCGACCACTATCCTCGAGAGCTTTCTTT. Encoded protein: CASSRPLSSRAFF.

The chain employs TRBV25-1 and TRBJ1-2, with D tentatively TRBD1 (5 bases). Germline CDR1 reads MGHDK; CDR2 reads SYGVNS. The V and J ends lost 1 base and 6 bases respectively, with 12 bases between them. This CDR3 spans 14 amino acids. In DNA, the CDR3 is TGTGCCAGCAGTGAATTCGGGACTGAGAATGGCTACACCTTC. Translating it yields CASSEFGTENGYTF.

This clone was counted a single time. The chain employs TRBV6-6 and TRBJ2-5; 11 bases match TRBD2. The germline V gene has CDR1 MNHNY and CDR2 SVGAGI (reference sequence). With V trimmed by 7 bases and J by 5 bases, 6 bases remained unmatched. The CDR3 contains 14 residues. As DNA, the CDR3 is TGTGCCAGCAATAGCGGGAGGGCGGGGGAGACCCAGTACTTC. This translates into CASNSGRAGETQYF.

V and J are TRBV5-4 and TRBJ1-4; TRBD1 agrees at 8 bases. The CDR3 has 16 residues. Germline values: CDR1 SGHNT, CDR2 YYREEE (reference sequence). After removal of 3 bases from V and 4 bases from J, the junction contained 8 bases not matched to a gene. CDR3 region: CASSSQRTGYNEKLFF. The CDR3 nucleotides are TGTGCCAGCAGCTCGCAAAGGACAGGGTATAATGAAAAACTGTTTTTT. The whole variable domain, filled in from reference TRBV5-4 and TRBJ1-4, reads ETGVTQSPTHLIKTRGQQVTLRCSSQSGHNTVSWYQQALGQGPQFIFQYYREEENGRGNFPPRFSGLQFPNYSSELNVNALELDDSALYLCASSSQRTGYNEKLFFGSGTQLSVL.

This clone showed up just a few times. This chain joins TRBV6-5 and TRBJ1-5; no clear D gene. V lost 8 bases and J lost 10, with 21 bases in between. Germline loops: CDR1 MNHEY, CDR2 SVGAGI. CDR3 length equals 14 residues. The CDR3 region is CASENQEGWKPQHF. Written as DNA, the CDR3 is TGTGCCAGCGAAAATCAGGAGGGATGGAAACCCCAGCATTTT.

This sequence joins TRBV7-9 and TRBJ1-6; perhaps TRBD1 as D (5 bases). Germline CDR1 and CDR2: SEHNR and FQNEAQ (reference sequence). Trimming pared 5 bases from V and 9 bases from J, leaving 17 bases between. The CDR3 runs to 15 residues. The CDR3 protein is CASSLGGRETSPLHF. The DNA for the CDR3 is TGTGCCAGCAGCCTGGGGGGTAGGGAGACTTCACCCCTCCACTTT.

The V and J genes are TRBV2 and TRBJ1-6; 11 bases line up with TRBD1. Germline loops: CDR1 SNHLY, CDR2 FYNNEI. CDR3 length equals 15 residues. V dropped 6 bases and J dropped 5; count of bases not matched to a gene: 3. The CDR3: CASRGTGGNNSPLHF. The CDR3 DNA reads as TGTGCCAGCAGAGGGACAGGGGGAAATAATTCACCCCTCCACTTT.

The J gene is TRBJ2-4, the V gene TRBV3-1 (or the pseudogene TRBV3-2); no definite D call. CDR1 is LGHDT and CDR2 is YNNKEL in the germline V gene (reference sequence). The CDR3 length is 14 residues. Trimming pared 3 bases from V and 0 bases from J, leaving 6 bases between. The CDR3 nucleotides read TGTGCCAGCAGCCACAGTTTAGCCAAAAACATTCAGTACTTC. Amino acid sequence: CASSHSLAKNIQYF.

The chain has TRBV6-5 and TRBJ1-1, with TRBD1 matching 9 bases. Germline trimming cut 6 bases from V and 6 bases from J; bases unmatched to any gene: 5. Germline lookup yields CDR1 MNHEY and CDR2 SVGAGI. This CDR3 contains 13 residues. CDR3 sequence (DNA): TGTGCCAGCAGGAGGGGGACAGGGTCTGAAGCTTTCTTT. Protein: CASRRGTGSEAFF.

This clone was picked up a small number of times. The rearrangement links TRBV11-3 to TRBJ2-7; no clear D gene. Germline CDR1 SGHNT, CDR2 YENEEA. Trimming stripped 5 bases from V and 2 bases from J, with 13 bases between. This CDR3 is built from 14 residues. CDR3 nucleotide sequence: TGTGCCAGCAGCACCCCTAGTGATCCCTACGAGCAGTACTTC. This encodes CASSTPSDPYEQYF.

The gene calls are TRBV27 and TRBJ2-7, with a tentative D call TRBD1 (6 bases). V was trimmed by 5 bases and J by 0 bases, leaving 11 bases between them. This CDR3 contains 14 residues. CDR1 is MNHEY and CDR2 is SMNVEV in the germline V gene (reference sequence). CDR3 loop: CASSPMTGSYEQYF. CDR3 coding DNA: TGTGCCAGCAGTCCGATGACAGGCTCCTACGAGCAGTACTTC.

In nucleotides, the CDR3 is TGTGCCAGCAGCGTCGGACTAGCGGCGAACACCGGGGAGCTGTTTTTT. Translated, it gives CASSVGLAANTGELFF. The rearrangement links TRBV9 to TRBJ2-2; TRBD2 matches at 10 bases. The germline V gene has CDR1 SGDLS and CDR2 YYNGEE. V lost 2 bases and J lost 0; bases outside the gene matches: 1. This CDR3 has 16 residues.

This rearrangement joins TRBV5-8 to TRBJ2-1, with D maybe TRBD2 (6 bases). Trimming cost V 3 bases and J 10 bases, with 11 bases left between them. Germline-derived CDR1 and CDR2 are SGHTS and YDEGEE. This CDR3 spans 12 amino acids. CDR3 amino acids: CASSSLLAEQFF. CDR3 DNA: TGTGCCAGCAGCTCGCTCCTAGCGGAGCAGTTCTTC.

V gene TRBV16 combines with J gene TRBJ2-5; TRBD2 aligns across 7 bases. Trimming cost V 0 bases and J 3 bases; bases outside gene matches: 7. The CDR3 is 16 amino acids. The germline V gene encodes CDR1 KGHSY and CDR2 FQNENV. CDR3 loop: CASSQSGAAGEETQYF. CDR3 coding DNA: TGTGCCAGCAGCCAATCCGGCGCGGCGGGGGAAGAGACCCAGTACTTC.

This chain connects TRBV19 to TRBJ2-3; D might be TRBD1 (6 bases). V was shortened by 6 bases and J by 2 bases, with 24 bases between the two germline ends. Germline assignment: CDR1 LNHDA and CDR2 SQIVND (reference sequence). The CDR3 has 18 amino acids. Here the CDR3 DNA reads TGTGCCAGTAGCGGTATAGTAGCGCGGACAGCCGACACAGATACGCAGTATTTT. Protein: CASSGIVARTADTDTQYF.

This clone has a handful of counts. The chain has TRBV28 and TRBJ1-1; 9 bases align to TRBD1. The CDR3 is 16 amino acids. Germline CDR1 is MDHEN and CDR2 is SYDVKM. V lost 7 bases, J lost 5 bases, and 14 bases stayed unmatched. The CDR3 DNA reads as TGTGCCAGCACCCCTGCGCGGGACAGGGTTTATACTGAAGCTTTCTTT. It translates to CASTPARDRVYTEAFF.

The rearrangement joins TRBV29-1 to TRBJ1-1; possible D gene TRBD1, 5 bases. This CDR3 has 12 amino acids. V was trimmed by 4 bases and J by 5 bases, leaving 11 bases between them. Germline V gives CDR1 SQVTM, CDR2 ANQGSEA. This chain's CDR3 is CSVGLGQTEAFF. CDR3 DNA: TGCAGCGTTGGCCTGGGGCAGACTGAAGCTTTCTTT.

The chain has TRBV5-1 and TRBJ2-5; 7 bases line up with TRBD1. This CDR3 contains 14 residues. From germline, CDR1 is SGHRS and CDR2 YFSETQ. Trimming at V came to 0 bases and at J to 2 bases, leaving 1 base not matched to a gene. The CDR3 spells CASSLGTGQETQYF. The CDR3, as DNA: TGCGCCAGCAGCTTGGGGACAGGACAAGAGACCCAGTACTTC.

The rearrangement uses TRBV28 and TRBJ1-5; TRBD1 matches at 12 bases. The trim removed 4 bases at V and 5 bases at J, leaving 3 bases unmatched. Germline CDR1 and CDR2: MDHEN and SYDVKM. The CDR3 has 15 amino acids. CDR3 sequence reads: CASSSGQGAHQPQHF. DNA for the CDR3: TGTGCCAGCAGTTCGGGACAGGGGGCGCATCAGCCCCAGCATTTT.

J is TRBJ1-4 and V is TRBV30; 10 nucleotides align to TRBD1. CDR1 and CDR2 (germline): GTSNPN, SVGIG (reference sequence). The CDR3 has 13 residues. Trimming at V came to 3 bases and at J to 8 bases, leaving 3 bases not matched to a gene. The CDR3 coding sequence is TGTGCCTGGAGAGACAGGGGGCAGGAAAAACTGTTTTTT. Translated, it gives CAWRDRGQEKLFF.

The table lists this clone with a count of one. The gene calls are TRBV28 and TRBJ2-2, with a weak D call TRBD1 (5 bases). The V and J ends lost 6 bases and 0 bases respectively, with 11 bases between them. The CDR3 consists of 15 residues. Per the germline V gene, CDR1 is MDHEN and CDR2 is SYDVKM. In nucleotides, the CDR3 is TGTGCCAGCAGCCTGACAGTAACGAACACCGGGGAGCTGTTTTTT. This codes for CASSLTVTNTGELFF.

The chain has TRBV7-2 and TRBJ1-1; D remains ambiguous. The CDR3 totals 13 residues. Germline V gene data show CDR1 as SGHTA and CDR2 as FQGNSA. V was cut by 6 bases and J by 6 bases, with 14 bases left in between. The CDR3 region is CASRSSRISEAFF. The CDR3 DNA is TGTGCCAGCAGGTCATCCAGGATCTCTGAAGCTTTCTTT.

The genes are TRBV5-8 and TRBJ2-3, with 7 positions matching TRBD2. CDR3 length: 16 residues. J was trimmed by 2 bases and V by 3 bases; bases with no gene match: 9. Looked up from germline, CDR1 is SGHTS and CDR2 is YDEGEE. CDR3 region: CASSWGGDYTTDTQYF. The CDR3 region has the DNA TGTGCCAGCAGCTGGGGGGGGGACTATACCACAGATACGCAGTATTTT.

The V call is TRBV7-2, the J call TRBJ1-5; D is perhaps TRBD1 (5 bases). Trimming cost V 1 base and J 6 bases, with 13 bases left between them. CDR3 size: 15 residues. CDR1 and CDR2 (germline): SGHTA, FQGNSA. CDR3 protein: CASSLGSGGGQPQHF. The CDR3, as DNA: TGTGCCAGCAGCTTAGGGTCGGGGGGTGGTCAGCCCCAGCATTTT.

This rearrangement joins TRBV5-6 to TRBJ1-1; D perhaps matches TRBD1 (6 bases). The germline CDR1 and CDR2 sequences are SGHDT and YYEEEE. V was cut by 7 bases and J by 1 base, with 14 bases left in between. There are 14 residues in the CDR3. CDR3 DNA: TGTGCCAGCCGGGCGGACAGTTGGAACACTGAAGCTTTCTTT. Its translation is CASRADSWNTEAFF.

Note on this clone: The junction departs from germline at one end; a sequencing error may be responsible. The chain couples TRBV13 to TRBJ2-3; 7 bases are shared with TRBD2. This CDR3 is 16 amino acids long. Germline V gives CDR1 PRHDT, CDR2 FYEKMQ (reference sequence). CDR3 in DNA: TGTGCCAGCAGCCTAGGCGGGGGTTTTAACACAGATACGCAGTATTTT. Its translation: CASSLGGGFNTDTQYF.

The chain links TRBV18 to TRBJ2-5; D might be TRBD2 (5 bases). Germline V gives CDR1 KGHSH, CDR2 LQKENI. The CDR3 is made up of 15 amino acids. V lost 2 bases and J 1 base, leaving 11 bases between the germline ends. The CDR3 region is CASSPEKGGQETQYF. The CDR3 bases are TGTGCCAGCTCACCAGAGAAAGGAGGCCAAGAGACCCAGTACTTC.